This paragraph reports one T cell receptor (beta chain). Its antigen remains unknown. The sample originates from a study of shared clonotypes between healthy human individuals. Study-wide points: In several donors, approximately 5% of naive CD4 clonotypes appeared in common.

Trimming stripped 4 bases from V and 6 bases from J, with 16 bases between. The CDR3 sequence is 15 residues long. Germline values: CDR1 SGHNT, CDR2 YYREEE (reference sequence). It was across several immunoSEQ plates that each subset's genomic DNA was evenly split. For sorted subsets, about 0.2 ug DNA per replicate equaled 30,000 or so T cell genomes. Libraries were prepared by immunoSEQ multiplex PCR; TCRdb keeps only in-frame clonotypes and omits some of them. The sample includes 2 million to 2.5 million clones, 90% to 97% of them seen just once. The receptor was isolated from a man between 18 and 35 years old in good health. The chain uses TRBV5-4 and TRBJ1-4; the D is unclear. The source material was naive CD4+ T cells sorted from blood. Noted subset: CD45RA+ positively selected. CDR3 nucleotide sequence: TGTGCCAGCAGCCGCTCCGTGTCGGGTGATGAAAAACTGTTTTTT. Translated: CASSRSVSGDEKLFF.